The source of this T cell receptor beta chain is a study of blood T cell repertoires in COVID-19. Trimming pared 6 bases from V and 4 bases from J, leaving 6 bases between. From germline, CDR1 is MDHEN and CDR2 SYDVKM. The CDR3 is 11 residues long. Libraries were prepared by immunoSEQ multiplex PCR; TCRdb keeps only in-frame clonotypes and omits some of them. The sample carries about 200,000 clones, roughly 83% recorded once. This chain joins TRBV28 and TRBJ2-5; D not resolved. Sequenced: peripheral blood. This TCR was sampled from a man aged 40-50 years with acute or convalescent COVID-19. For the CDR3, the DNA is TGTGCCAGCAGACTTGCAGAGACCCAGTACTTC. Protein product: CASRLAETQYF.